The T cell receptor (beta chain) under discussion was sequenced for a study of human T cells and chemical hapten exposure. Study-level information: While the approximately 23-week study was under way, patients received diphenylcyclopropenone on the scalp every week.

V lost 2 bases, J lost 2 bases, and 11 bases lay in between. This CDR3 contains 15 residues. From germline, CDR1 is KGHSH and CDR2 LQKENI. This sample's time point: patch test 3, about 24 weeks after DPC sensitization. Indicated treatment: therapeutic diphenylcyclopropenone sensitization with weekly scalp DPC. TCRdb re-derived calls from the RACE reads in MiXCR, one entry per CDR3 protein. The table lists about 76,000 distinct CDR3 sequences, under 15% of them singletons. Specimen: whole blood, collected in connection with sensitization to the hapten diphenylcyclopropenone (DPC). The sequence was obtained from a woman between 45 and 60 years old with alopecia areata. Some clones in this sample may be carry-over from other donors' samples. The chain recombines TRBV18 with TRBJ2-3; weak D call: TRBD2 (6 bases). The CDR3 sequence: CASSPMLAFTDTQYF. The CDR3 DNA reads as TGTGCCAGCTCACCAATGCTAGCGTTCACAGATACGCAGTATTTT.